Here is one T cell receptor (beta chain) with its context. Antigen: not known. The junction departs from the called germline gene at one end, perhaps through a read error. Germline values: CDR1 SQVTM, CDR2 ANQGSEA. This CDR3 is 13 amino acids long. The PCR employed 60 Vbeta primers together with 13 Jbeta primers. Measured with immunoSEQ multiplex PCR; TCRdb has only the in-frame clones, and not every one. The sample shows around 150,000 clones, roughly 75% of them seen only once. The data were taken from a study of cytomegalovirus exposure and HLA in healthy donors. The study's findings and limits: When presence/absence was analysed, sequencing depth was taken to be roughly uniform across donors. Specific recognition of CMV antigens was confirmed in vitro for a few chains (all CMV-associated). The study reported that TCR beta sequences accurately predicted HLA-A and HLA-B alleles in most subjects.

Sample: PBMCs. V and J are TRBV29-1 and TRBJ1-2; a possible D gene is TRBD1 (5 bases). The receptor was isolated from a middle-aged woman in good health and CMV-seropositive. The CDR3 bases are TGCGGCGTTGAAGACAGACTTAACTATGGCTACACCTTC. Protein sequence: CGVEDRLNYGYTF.